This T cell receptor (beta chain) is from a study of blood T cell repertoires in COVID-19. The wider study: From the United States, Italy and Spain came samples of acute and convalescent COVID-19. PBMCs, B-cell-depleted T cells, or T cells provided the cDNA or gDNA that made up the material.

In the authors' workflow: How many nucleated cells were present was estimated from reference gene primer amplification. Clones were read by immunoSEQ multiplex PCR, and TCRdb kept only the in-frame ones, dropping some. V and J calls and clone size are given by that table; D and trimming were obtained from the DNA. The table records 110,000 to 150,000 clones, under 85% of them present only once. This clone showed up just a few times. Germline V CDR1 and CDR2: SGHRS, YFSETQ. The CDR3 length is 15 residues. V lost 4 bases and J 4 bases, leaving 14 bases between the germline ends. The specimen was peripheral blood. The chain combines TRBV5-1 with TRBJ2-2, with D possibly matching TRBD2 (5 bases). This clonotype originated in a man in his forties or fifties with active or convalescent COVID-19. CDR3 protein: CASSKGRAGTGELFF. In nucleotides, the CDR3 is TGCGCCAGCAGCAAAGGAAGGGCGGGCACCGGGGAGCTGTTTTTT. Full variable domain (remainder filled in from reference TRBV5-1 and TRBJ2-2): KAGVTQTPRYLIKTRGQQVTLSCSPISGHRSVSWYQQTPGQGLQFLFEYFSETQRNKGNFPGRFSGRQFSNSRSEMNVSTLELGDSALYLCASSKGRAGTGELFFGEGSRLTVL.